These 19 T cell receptor beta chains share one sample of origin, sequenced in a study of tumor-infiltrating lymphocytes in primary liver carcinoma. It was unsorted whole blood that yielded blood RNA, and germline DNA was also extracted. Synthesis of TCR beta cDNA was carried out from about 500 ng total RNA with a constant-region primer. Three nested multiplex PCR rounds of slightly modified ARM-PCR generated TCR beta libraries. Primers for the first two PCR rounds were TRBV1-TRBV30 forward primers and a C-beta reverse primer (about 11 cycles per round). TCRdb independently ran MiXCR on the multiplex PCR reads; one entry per CDR3 protein. The sample lists about 310,000 distinct CDR3 sequences, 45% to 70% occurring once. Sequencing was done on a sample of peripheral blood. Receptors originate from a woman in her thirties with primary liver carcinoma and hepatitis B virus infection.

This chain connects TRBV28 to TRBJ2-5; tentatively, D is TRBD1 or TRBD2 (6 bases each). CDR1 is MDHEN, CDR2 SYDVKM, per germline. The CDR3 sequence is 12 residues long. V was clipped by 3 bases and J by 7 bases, with 9 bases between them. The CDR3 region is CASSFGGATQYF. As DNA, the CDR3 is TGTGCCAGCAGTTTCGGGGGCGCGACCCAGTACTTC. Full variable domain (remainder filled in from reference TRBV28 and TRBJ2-5): DVKVTQSSRYLVKRTGEKVFLECVQDMDHENMFWYRQDPGLGLRLIYFSYDVKMKEKGDIPEGYSVSREKKERFSLILESASTNQTSMYLCASSFGGATQYFGPGTRLLVL.

The chain uses TRBV28 and TRBJ1-4; TRBD1 matches at 7 bases. The CDR3 runs 14 residues. The V gene end was trimmed by 8 bases and the J gene end by 3 bases; junction bases not matched to a gene: 6. Germline lookup yields CDR1 MDHEN and CDR2 SYDVKM. The CDR3 here is CASLAGQPNEKLFF. CDR3 DNA: TGTGCCAGCCTGGCGGGACAGCCTAATGAAAAACTGTTTTTT. The variable domain in full, with the rest retrieved from reference TRBV28 and TRBJ1-4, is DVKVTQSSRYLVKRTGEKVFLECVQDMDHENMFWYRQDPGLGLRLIYFSYDVKMKEKGDIPEGYSVSREKKERFSLILESASTNQTSMYLCASLAGQPNEKLFFGSGTQLSVL.

This clonotype was counted at least ten times. The J gene is TRBJ2-1, the V gene TRBV12-3 or TRBV12-4; 16 bases fit TRBD2. The CDR3 has 15 residues. J lost 10 bases, V lost 5 bases, and 5 bases had no gene match. The CDR3 is CASSPGLAGGQEQFF. Here the CDR3 DNA reads TGTGCCAGCAGTCCGGGACTAGCGGGAGGGCAAGAGCAGTTCTTC.

The gene calls are TRBV24-1 and TRBJ2-1, with TRBD2 matching over 9 bases. The closer fit of TRBJ2-7 to the DNA end suggests the J call may be wrong. This CDR3 is built from 17 residues. The germline V gene has CDR1 KGHDR and CDR2 SFDVKD. As DNA, the CDR3 is TGTGCCACCAGTGGACGCGCGGGAGGGCCAAGAGGGAATGAGCAGTACTTC. This translates into CATSGRAGGPRGNEQYF.

J is TRBJ2-7 and V is TRBV6-2 or TRBV6-3; D possibly matches TRBD1 or TRBD2 (6 bases each). CDR3 length: 14 residues. Trimming pared 6 bases from V and 0 bases from J, leaving 12 bases between. Germline V lookup: CDR1 MNHEY, CDR2 SVGEGT. CDR3 nucleotide sequence: TGTGCCAGCAGGACCGGAGGGGGCTCCTACGAGCAGTACTTC. Residues: CASRTGGGSYEQYF.

The table lists this clonotype with a few counts. A read error is possible here, since a much larger clone lies one base away. This chain connects TRBV11-2 to TRBJ2-7; 7 bases line up with TRBD2. The CDR3 is 14 residues long. The J segment lost 3 bases and the V segment lost 7 bases, leaving 9 bases of the junction unmatched. CDR1 SGHAT and CDR2 FQNNGV come from the germline V gene. The CDR3 is CASNSSAGDYEQYF. CDR3 DNA: TGTGCCAGCAACTCGTCGGCGGGAGACTACGAGCAGTACTTC.

This clonotype was found many times. V and J are TRBV12-5 and TRBJ1-2; no firm D call. Trimming removed 7 bases at V and 2 bases at J, with 8 bases between. The CDR3 has 12 amino acids. Germline V gene data show CDR1 as LGHNT and CDR2 as FRNRAP. CDR3 sequence: CASAPGNYGYTF. CDR3 DNA sequence: TGTGCTAGTGCCCCCGGCAACTATGGCTACACCTTC.

The CDR3 loop reads CASAHGGGRYNEQFF. Here the CDR3 DNA reads TGTGCCAGCGCTCATGGGGGAGGGAGGTACAATGAGCAGTTCTTC. The chain uses TRBV24-1 and TRBJ2-1; 7 nucleotides align to TRBD2. The V and J ends lost 11 bases and 4 bases, in that order; junction bases with no gene match: 13. The CDR3 is 15 residues long. The germline V gene encodes CDR1 KGHDR and CDR2 SFDVKD.

About this clonotype itself: A much larger clone sits a single nucleotide away, making a read error possible. The V call is TRBV5-1, the J call TRBJ2-3, with 11 bases aligning to TRBD2. The germline V gene has CDR1 SGHRS and CDR2 YFSETQ. The V and J ends lost 5 bases and 4 bases, in that order; junction bases with no gene match: 12. The CDR3 spans 17 residues. The DNA for the CDR3 is TGCGCCAGCAGTCCGGGACTAGCGGCTGTTTGGGCAGATACGCAGTATTTT. Protein: CASSPGLAAVWADTQYF.

A remark on this clonotype: A read error is likely, as this CDR3 ends without the conserved phenylalanine or tryptophan. This chain uses TRBV30 with TRBJ2-2, with 8 bases aligning to TRBD1. The CDR3 has 14 residues. In germline, CDR1 is GTSNPN, CDR2 SVGIG (reference sequence). The junction had 7 bases not matched to a gene; V was cut back by 4 bases and J by 6 bases. The CDR3 DNA sequence: TGTGCCTGGAAACGACAGGGGTTGGCCGGGGAGCTGTTTTTG. The encoded protein is CAWKRQGLAGELFL.

About this clonotype itself: A much larger clone differs by one base, so this may be a read error. The chain uses TRBV29-1 and TRBJ2-7, with 9 bases that match TRBD2. Germline CDR1 and CDR2: SQVTM and ANQGSEA. V gave up 7 bases and J gave up 5 bases; unmatched junction bases: 12. The CDR3 has 14 amino acids. The chain's CDR3 is CSALSSGRSHEQYF. CDR3 in DNA: TGCAGCGCCCTGAGTAGCGGGAGATCCCACGAGCAGTACTTC.

About this clonotype itself: Compared with germline, one end of the junction differs, possibly owing to a read error. The chain links TRBV11-2 to TRBJ2-1, with TRBD2 matching 8 bases. This CDR3 has 17 amino acids. Germline-derived CDR1 and CDR2 are SGHAT and FQNNGV. CDR3 residues: CANSLESTAGAVNEQFF. The CDR3 bases are TGTGCCAACAGCTTAGAGTCAACAGCGGGAGCGGTCAATGAGCAGTTCTTC.

As regards this clonotype: One end of the junction is discordant with germline, which a read error may explain. This chain uses TRBV5-6 with TRBJ2-7; D could derive from TRBD1 or TRBD2 (5 bases each). Germline V lookup: CDR1 SGHDT, CDR2 YYEEEE. This CDR3 has 15 residues. The CDR3 region has the DNA TGTGCCAGCACCTTGGGCCCCGGGACGGGCAATGAGCAGTACTTC. Its protein is CASTLGPGTGNEQYF.

Worth noting for this clonotype: A much larger clone is a single base away; this may be a read error. This chain connects TRBV6-6 to TRBJ1-5, with D possibly being TRBD1 (6 bases). The assigned J gene may be wrong: the sequence end matches TRBJ2-3 better. The CDR3 runs 16 residues. CDR1 and CDR2 from the germline V gene are MNHNY and SVGAGI (reference sequence). The CDR3 coding sequence is TGTGCCAGCAGTTACACTGGGGGCGCGGAATATCAGCCCCAGTATTTT. It encodes CASSYTGGAEYQPQYF.

This clonotype was counted at least ten times. This sequence joins TRBV12-3 or TRBV12-4 and TRBJ2-5; D gene unclear. This CDR3 is 14 amino acids long. V lost 3 bases, J lost 5 bases, and 13 bases lay in between. The CDR3 region is CASSFPSGGETQYF. CDR3 DNA: TGTGCCAGCAGTTTCCCTTCGGGTGGGGAGACCCAGTACTTC.

The chain carries TRBV20-1 and TRBJ2-1, with D perhaps TRBD1 or TRBD2 (5 bases each). V was cut by 2 bases and J by 6 bases, with 11 bases left in between. This CDR3 is built from 13 residues. In germline, CDR1 is DFQATT, CDR2 SNEGSKA (reference sequence). CDR3 bases: TGCAGTGCTAGACCCGGGACCATCAATGAGCAGTTCTTC. This sequence encodes CSARPGTINEQFF.

Notes on this clonotype: A much larger clonotype is one base distant, so this may be a read error. This sequence joins TRBV6-1 and TRBJ2-3; maybe TRBD1 (6 bases). The length of the CDR3 is 14 residues. Germline V CDR1 and CDR2: MNHNS, SASEGT. In DNA form, the CDR3 reads TGTGCCTGCAGTAGCCGACCCAGGGGAGATACGCAGTATTTT. Translated, it gives CACSSRPRGDTQYF.

Remarks on this clonotype: A junction boundary mismatches the germline segment, possibly from a read error. This sequence joins TRBV5-6 and TRBJ2-6, with D tentatively TRBD1 or TRBD2 (5 bases each). Per germline, CDR1 SGHDT and CDR2 YYEEEE. The CDR3 is 17 amino acids. The chain's CDR3 is CASNPGWGFSGASVLTF. As DNA, the CDR3 is TGTGCCAGCAACCCTGGATGGGGGTTTTCTGGGGCCAGCGTCCTGACTTTC.

This clonotype was seen a few times. This CDR3 reads CASSSRQGAHNEQFF. DNA of the CDR3: TGTGCCAGCAGCTCCAGACAGGGCGCCCACAATGAGCAGTTCTTC. This rearrangement joins TRBV7-9 to TRBJ2-1; 7 nucleotides match TRBD1. This CDR3 has 15 residues. Per the germline V gene, CDR1 is SEHNR and CDR2 is FQNEAQ (reference sequence). Losses at the gene ends were 4 bases for V and 5 bases for J; bases not matched to a gene: 8.